The 20 T cell receptor beta chains below all came from one sample that was sequenced in a study of CD8 T cells in ankylosing spondylitis. These receptors' antigens are unknown. Via MiXCR, TCRdb re-called the 5' RACE reads, giving one row per CDR3 protein. The data contain 390,000 or so distinct CDR3 sequences, about 22% of them singletons. Study-level findings and limits: A motif of fewer than ten highly homologous TCR beta variants was seen as apparently characteristic of ankylosing spondylitis blood.

The material sequenced was blood, either unsorted or a sorted T cell fraction (not recorded which). The origin of the receptors is a male donor with ankylosing spondylitis.

The CDR3 coding sequence is TGTGCCAGCAGCCAAGTCGTGGGAATCTACAATGAGCAGTTCTTC. This encodes CASSQVVGIYNEQFF. The chain links TRBV4-2 to TRBJ2-1; D uncertain. This CDR3 has 15 residues. Germline V lookup: CDR1 LGHNA, CDR2 YNFKEQ. Deletions cut 1 base from V and 3 bases from J, with 10 bases between.

This chain connects TRBV20-1 to TRBJ2-1; D possibly corresponds to TRBD2 (6 bases). Germline values: CDR1 DFQATT, CDR2 SNEGSKA (reference sequence). The CDR3 covers 14 residues. V lost 2 bases and J 8 bases, leaving 16 bases between the germline ends. The CDR3 DNA sequence: TGCAGTGCTAGACCGGGAGTCCTGAGGGATGAGCAGTTCTTC. This encodes CSARPGVLRDEQFF.

Only a few counts were recorded for this clonotype. V is TRBV14 and J is TRBJ2-1; TRBD2 agrees at 9 bases. The CDR3 has 14 amino acids. The junction had 11 bases not matched to a gene; V was cut back by 5 bases and J by 12 bases. Germline-derived CDR1 and CDR2 are SGHDN and FVKESK. The CDR3 DNA reads as TGTGCCAGCAGCTTCGGACTAGCGAGTACAACGCAGTTCTTC. Amino acids: CASSFGLASTTQFF.

This clonotype has more than one count but fewer than ten. The chain carries TRBV4-1 and TRBJ1-1; a weak D match, TRBD1 (5 bases). This CDR3 is 14 amino acids long. Trimming took off 4 bases at V and 2 bases at J, with 11 bases between the two ends. Germline V lookup: CDR1 MGHRA, CDR2 YSYEKL. CDR3 in amino acids: CASSLGHQNTEAFF. CDR3 in DNA: TGCGCCAGCAGCCTTGGACACCAAAACACTGAAGCTTTCTTT.

This clonotype has a handful of counts. CDR3 amino acids: CASSLGLVNNEQFF. For the CDR3, the DNA is TGTGCCAGTAGTTTGGGACTAGTCAACAATGAGCAGTTCTTC. The rearrangement uses TRBV19 and TRBJ2-1; the match to TRBD2 covers 8 bases. The CDR3 is 14 residues long. Germline CDR1 is LNHDA and CDR2 is SQIVND (reference sequence). With V trimmed by 5 bases and J by 5 bases, 5 bases remained unmatched.

This chain joins TRBV7-9 and TRBJ1-5, with D possibly TRBD1 on 5 matching bases. Germline V gene sequence: CDR1 SEHNR, CDR2 FQNEAQ (reference sequence). This CDR3 region has 15 residues. V was pared by 0 bases and J by 9 bases, with 15 bases between. The CDR3 DNA sequence: TGTGCCAGCAGCTTAGCCCCGACGGGCCAGGGGCCCCAGCATTTT. Protein: CASSLAPTGQGPQHF. Together with reference TRBV7-9 and TRBJ1-5, the CDR3 gives the full variable domain: DTGVSQNPRHKITKRGQNVTFRCDPISEHNRLYWYRQTLGQGPEFLTYFQNEAQLEKSRLLSDRFSAERPKGSFSTLEIQRTEQGDSAMYLCASSLAPTGQGPQHFGDGTRLSIL.

This chain uses TRBV5-6 with TRBJ2-1; 10 bases agree with TRBD1. The CDR3 has 16 amino acids. Germline V gene lookup returns CDR1 SGHDT and CDR2 YYEEEE. The J segment lost 2 bases and the V segment lost 3 bases, leaving 5 bases of the junction unmatched. The CDR3 is CASSYRDRGPYNEQFF. The DNA for the CDR3 is TGTGCCAGCAGCTACCGGGACAGGGGACCCTACAATGAGCAGTTCTTC.

This clonotype showed up just a few times. This chain connects TRBV20-1 to TRBJ2-1; D unresolved. CDR1 and CDR2 from the germline V gene are DFQATT and SNEGSKA (reference sequence). The CDR3 has 14 residues. Between the trimmed V and J ends, which lost 1 base and 4 bases, there was a span of 11 bases. The chain's CDR3 is CSARGGPLYNEQFF. The CDR3 bases are TGCAGTGCTAGAGGCGGACCCCTATACAATGAGCAGTTCTTC.

The rearrangement uses TRBV4-2 and TRBJ2-5, with 7 positions matching TRBD1. Germline V CDR1 and CDR2: LGHNA, YNFKEQ. Trimming took 1 base from V and 7 from J; bases not matched to a gene: 12. CDR3 length equals 16 residues. The CDR3 sequence is CASSQASGQQTWTQYF. The CDR3 DNA reads TGTGCCAGCAGCCAAGCGTCGGGACAGCAGACTTGGACCCAGTACTTC.

This clonotype was observed at least ten times. V usage is TRBV29-1 and J usage is TRBJ2-2; TRBD1 matches 9 bases. The CDR3 has 13 amino acids. Germline-derived CDR1 and CDR2 are SQVTM and ANQGSEA. V lost 7 bases to trimming and J lost 4 bases; unmatched junction nucleotides: 4. The CDR3 nucleotides are TGCAGCGGGGACAGGGCCGGCACCGGGGAGCTGTTTTTT. As protein: CSGDRAGTGELFF.

This clonotype was seen more than once but under ten times. V and J are TRBV28 and TRBJ2-2, with D possibly TRBD2 on 6 matching bases. V dropped 3 bases and J dropped 6 bases, with 14 bases sitting between them. From germline, CDR1 is MDHEN and CDR2 SYDVKM. The CDR3 runs to 15 residues. CDR3 sequence: CASSLLAEPPGELFF. The CDR3 region has the DNA TGTGCCAGCAGTTTGTTAGCGGAGCCCCCCGGGGAGCTGTTTTTT.

V and J are TRBV5-1 and TRBJ2-7, with D uncertain. The germline V and J ends were trimmed by 2 bases and 7 bases, with 10 bases remaining between them. The germline CDR1 and CDR2 sequences are SGHRS and YFSETQ. CDR3 length: 12 residues. CDR3 sequence: CASSFELGEQYF. In DNA, the CDR3 is TGCGCCAGCAGCTTCGAACTGGGGGAGCAGTACTTC. Full variable domain (rest looked up from reference TRBV5-1 and TRBJ2-7): KAGVTQTPRYLIKTRGQQVTLSCSPISGHRSVSWYQQTPGQGLQFLFEYFSETQRNKGNFPGRFSGRQFSNSRSEMNVSTLELGDSALYLCASSFELGEQYFGPGTRLTVT.

This rearrangement joins TRBV11-3 to TRBJ2-1; 12 bases match TRBD1. The CDR3 runs 16 residues. CDR1 is SGHNT and CDR2 is YENEEA in the germline V gene. The V and J ends lost 1 base and 7 bases, in that order; junction bases with no gene match: 5. Here the CDR3 DNA reads TGTGCCAGCAGCTTAGCTGGGACAGGGGGCCGGAATGAGCAGTTCTTC. Translated, it gives CASSLAGTGGRNEQFF.

This chain joins TRBV5-1 and TRBJ1-2; D is unclear. This CDR3 contains 12 residues. V lost 0 bases and J lost 12, with 12 bases in between. The germline gives CDR1 SGHRS, CDR2 YFSETQ. Here the CDR3 DNA reads TGCGCCAGCAGCTTGGTCCCGGGAAGTAACACCTTC. It translates to CASSLVPGSNTF.

This clonotype was recorded many times. V and J are TRBV29-1 and TRBJ2-7; TRBD1 agrees at 9 bases. Germline CDR1 and CDR2: SQVTM and ANQGSEA. CDR3 length equals 14 residues. With 7 bases clipped from V and 3 bases from J, the junction kept 10 bases outside the gene matches. The CDR3 spells CSAKYGTGNYEQYF. The CDR3 DNA reads TGCAGCGCGAAATACGGGACAGGGAACTACGAGCAGTACTTC.

The CDR3 region has the DNA TGTGCCAGCTCACCACGGCAGGGGACCCTCGCCGGGGAGCTGTTTTTT. It encodes CASSPRQGTLAGELFF. The gene calls are TRBV18 and TRBJ2-2, with a weak D call TRBD1 (6 bases). The CDR3 consists of 16 residues. Trimming removed 1 base from V and 6 bases from J, with 15 bases in between. Germline values: CDR1 KGHSH, CDR2 LQKENI.

The chain employs TRBV5-1 and TRBJ2-6; D not resolved. Germline loops: CDR1 SGHRS, CDR2 YFSETQ. Trimming removed 2 bases from V and 0 bases from J, with 18 bases in between. The CDR3 has 19 amino acids. The CDR3 is CASSFLIGSPTSGANVLTF. In DNA, the CDR3 is TGCGCCAGCAGCTTTCTGATCGGTTCCCCAACCTCTGGGGCCAACGTCCTGACTTTC. Full variable domain (missing parts from reference TRBV5-1 and TRBJ2-6): KAGVTQTPRYLIKTRGQQVTLSCSPISGHRSVSWYQQTPGQGLQFLFEYFSETQRNKGNFPGRFSGRQFSNSRSEMNVSTLELGDSALYLCASSFLIGSPTSGANVLTFGAGSRLTVL.

The rearrangement joins TRBV11-3 to TRBJ2-1; D perhaps matches TRBD2 (6 bases). Germline assignment: CDR1 SGHNT and CDR2 YENEEA. CDR3 length: 16 amino acids. V was cut by 2 bases and J by 4 bases, with 15 bases left in between. CDR3: CASSLSLPGVYNEQFF. The DNA of the CDR3 is TGTGCCAGCAGCTTATCCCTCCCGGGGGTTTACAATGAGCAGTTCTTC. Drawing the rest from reference TRBV11-3 and TRBJ2-1, the complete variable domain is EAGVVQSPRYKIIEKKQPVAFWCNPISGHNTLYWYLQNLGQGPELLIRYENEEAVDDSQLPKDRFSAERLKGVDSTLKIQPAELGDSAVYLCASSLSLPGVYNEQFFGPGTRLTVL.

This clonotype was picked up a small number of times. The chain employs TRBV3-1 and TRBJ1-1; 8 bases fit TRBD1. The CDR3 contains 15 residues. CDR1 is LGHDT and CDR2 is YNNKEL in the germline V gene (reference sequence). V was pared by 4 bases and J by 5 bases, with 9 bases of the junction left unmatched. The CDR3 sequence: CASSLTGGEGTEAFF. The DNA for the CDR3 is TGTGCCAGCAGCCTCACAGGGGGAGAAGGAACTGAAGCTTTCTTT.

The chain carries TRBV2 and TRBJ2-1; D is unclear. The CDR3 has 12 amino acids. CDR1 and CDR2 from the germline V gene are SNHLY and FYNNEI. The germline V and J ends were trimmed by 7 bases and 8 bases, with 12 bases remaining between them. The CDR3: CASTLVSYEQFF. DNA for the CDR3: TGTGCCAGCACCCTAGTAAGCTATGAGCAGTTCTTC.